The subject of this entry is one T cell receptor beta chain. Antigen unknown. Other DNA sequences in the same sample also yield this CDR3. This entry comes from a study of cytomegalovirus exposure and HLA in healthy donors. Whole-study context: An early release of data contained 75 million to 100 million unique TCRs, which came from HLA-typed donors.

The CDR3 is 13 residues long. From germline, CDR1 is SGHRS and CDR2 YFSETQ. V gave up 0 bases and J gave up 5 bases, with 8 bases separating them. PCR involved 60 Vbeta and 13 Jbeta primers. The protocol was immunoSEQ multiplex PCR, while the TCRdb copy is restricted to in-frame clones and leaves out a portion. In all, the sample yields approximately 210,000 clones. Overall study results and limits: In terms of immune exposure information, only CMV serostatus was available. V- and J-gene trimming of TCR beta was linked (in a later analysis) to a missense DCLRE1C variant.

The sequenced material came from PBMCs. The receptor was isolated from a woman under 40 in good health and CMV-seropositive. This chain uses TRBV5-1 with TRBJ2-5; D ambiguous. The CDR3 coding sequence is TGCGCCAGCAGCTTGGGAGTCGAGGAGACCCAGTACTTC. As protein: CASSLGVEETQYF.